The rows below give T cell receptor beta chains drawn from one sample of a study of blood T cells in healthy people across ages. TCRdb fed the 5' RACE reads into MiXCR, producing one record per CDR3 protein. The data hold some 1.5 million distinct CDR3 sequences, with roughly 28% observed a single time. Sequences were obtained from blood. These receptors were taken from a woman aged 25-40 years in good health. The CDR3 runs from the conserved cysteine through the conserved F or W. The order of the fields is V gene, J gene, CDR3 protein.

V: TRBV5-1; J: TRBJ1-1; CDR3: CASRPVALRQPGCEAFF
V: TRBV20-1; J: TRBJ1-2; CDR3: CSADDSNYGYTF
V: TRBV5-5; J: TRBJ1-1; CDR3: CASSLAVVTGALADTEAFF
V: TRBV5-1; J: TRBJ1-1; CDR3: CASRLFDRNTEAFF
V: TRBV20-1; J: TRBJ2-3; CDR3: CSARAGTRHPDTQYF
V: TRBV10-3; J: TRBJ2-5; CDR3: CAISPGGQETQYF
V: TRBV6-5; J: TRBJ2-4; CDR3: CASSFQRDREQYF
V: TRBV4-1; J: TRBJ2-2; CDR3: CASSYGRTANTGELFF
V: TRBV29-1; J: TRBJ1-1; CDR3: CSALGWGTEAFF
V: TRBV4-1; J: TRBJ2-7; CDR3: CAGSADAYEQYF
V: TRBV15; J: TRBJ2-1; CDR3: CATREASHNEQFF
V: TRBV20-1; J: TRBJ2-1; CDR3: CSAGHGLDRFF
V: TRBV7-2; J: TRBJ2-7; CDR3: CTSSFGTIPPYEQYF
V: TRBV6-6; J: TRBJ1-4; CDR3: CASTFTGSGEKLFF
V: TRBV5-1; J: TRBJ2-3; CDR3: CASRATASTDTQYF
V: TRBV6-5; J: TRBJ1-2; CDR3: CATCENRNYGYTF
V: TRBV25-1; J: TRBJ2-4; CDR3: CASSELGKNIQYF